Sequencing of this TCR beta chain was carried out in a study of PD-1 blockade in mismatch repair-deficient tumors. Study at large: All were previously treated, progressing patients with about 12 mismatch repair-deficient cancer types. General observations from the study: Tumor-resident clones, often absent from pretreatment blood, expanded after pembrolizumab and then contracted.

V lost 4 bases, J lost 8 bases, and 18 bases lay in between. Germline CDR1 reads SGHAT; CDR2 reads FQDESV (reference sequence). The CDR3 has 15 residues. Generated by immunoSEQ multiplex PCR, the TCRdb table keeps only in-frame clones and is missing some. This sample has 45,000 to 55,000 clones, with approximately 81% found just once. Every patient had mismatch repair deficiency by PCR or immunohistochemistry. A few pembrolizumab responders had their TCRs sequenced. For this clone: Its specificity is unknown.

The J gene is TRBJ1-3, the V gene TRBV11-1, with a tentative D call TRBD1 (5 bases). The source was peripheral blood, collected approximately 18 weeks after starting pembrolizumab. This receptor was identified in an adult with mismatch repair-deficient cancer. The CDR3 region has the DNA TGTGCCAGCAGCTCGACGTGGAGGGGCGGGGACACCATATATTTT. As protein: CASSSTWRGGDTIYF.